This T cell receptor (beta chain) was found in a study of neurological immune-mediated disorders. Study-wide points: The absence of shared CDR3 amino acid sequences among expanded clones across subjects suggests private repertoires in all groups.

V shed 5 bases, J shed 0 bases, and the junction held 6 bases outside the gene matches. The CDR3 has 17 amino acids. Germline V gives CDR1 SGHTA, CDR2 FQGNSA. Synthesis of cDNA was performed by 5'RACE using 10-nucleotide random UMIs. Every sequencing run generated in excess of 180 million TCR-beta sequences. These sequences covered 15-18 subjects. TCRdb reanalysed the 5' RACE reads using MiXCR and keeps one entry per CDR3 protein. The data show more than 20,000 distinct CDR3 sequences, with under 15% seen just once and 5.5% held by the top ten. In this sample, this clonotype turned up many times. Its target is unknown. Time point denoted: technical triplicate 1. The sorted libraries were made from 750,000 to 1,000,000 CD4+ or CD8+ T cells.

The sequenced sample was CD4+ T cells from blood. This sequence originates from a female donor with HTLV-1-associated myelopathy (HAM/TSP). The rearrangement joins TRBV7-2 to TRBJ2-2; 10 bases are a match to TRBD1. The CDR3 here is CASSTRQGAANTGELFF. The CDR3 nucleotides read TGTGCCAGCAGCACGCGACAGGGGGCGGCGAACACCGGGGAGCTGTTTTTT.